The source of this TCR beta chain is a study of identical twins. Study-wide points: Where out-of-frame alpha sequences were twin-shared, they showed excess low generation probability.

Trimming took 5 bases from V and 2 from J; bases not matched to a gene: 5. The CDR3 is 14 amino acids. Germline V gene lookup returns CDR1 SEHNR and CDR2 FQNEAQ (reference sequence). Concerning this clonotype itself: Its antigen is not known.

Template switching introduced a universal primer site, and the cDNA bore unique molecular identifiers. Each CDR3 protein is one row after TCRdb ran MiXCR on the 5' RACE reads. The data show under 900,000 distinct CDR3 sequences, 9% to 15% seen once. The same sample was also studied in work on yellow fever vaccine responses in identical twins. That work adds: Twins' vaccine T cell response reportedly seemed partly convergent, partly personalized.

The V and J genes are TRBV7-9 and TRBJ2-5; TRBD1 matches 7 bases. The sequenced sample was PBMCs. This TCR was sampled from a young woman in good health. Here the CDR3 DNA reads TGTGCCAGCAGCCACTGGGGACAGCAAGAGACCCAGTACTTC. Encoded protein: CASSHWGQQETQYF.